This T cell receptor beta chain is from a study of cytomegalovirus exposure and HLA in healthy donors. Overall study findings and caveats: The study labeled 180 or so TCR beta chains cytomegalovirus-associated. Reported results showed that the classifier diagnosed cytomegalovirus status with high specificity and sensitivity.

Both 60 Vbeta primers and 13 Jbeta primers went into the PCR. Data came from immunoSEQ multiplex PCR; TCRdb stores just in-frame clones and leaves some out. Of tens of thousands of clones listed, approximately 67% are singletons. V shed 4 bases and J shed 4 bases, with 11 bases lying between them. Germline V gene data show CDR1 as SGHRS and CDR2 as YFSETQ. The CDR3 is 13 residues long. As for this clone: Its matching antigen is unknown.

The sample comprised PBMCs. This receptor was taken from a man aged 35 to 55 in good health and CMV-seropositive. This chain joins TRBV5-1 and TRBJ1-1; D uncertain. CDR3 sequence: CASSRPGTTEAFF. CDR3 coding DNA: TGCGCCAGCAGCCGACCAGGTACCACTGAAGCTTTCTTT.